The clone carrying this T cell receptor beta chain was detected a few times. What it binds is unknown. The source of the sample is a study of blood T cells in healthy people across ages. Unmatched junction bases numbered 12, after V lost 1 base and J lost 5 bases. This CDR3 spans 17 amino acids. Germline V gives CDR1 KGHSH, CDR2 LQKENI. Regarding the study as a whole: Long-lived donors carried more naive CD4+ cells and greater diversity than aged donors. Unknown donor CMV status possibly confounded expanded clonotype changes.

The second PCR ran about 6 to 12 cycles with a sample-barcoded 5' primer and J-beta primers. Each cDNA was tagged by a template-switch adaptor containing 12 random nucleotides. TCRdb fed the 5' RACE reads into MiXCR, producing one record per CDR3 protein. The data show more than 650,000 distinct CDR3 sequences, with 20% to 25% seen just once and about 20% held by the top ten. This clonotype was obtained from a man in his 70s in good health. The specimen sequenced was blood. The chain joins TRBV18 to TRBJ2-5, with 8 bases that match TRBD2. CDR3 residues: CASSPLPPGTRGETQYF. CDR3 bases: TGTGCCAGCTCACCACTCCCACCCGGGACTAGGGGGGAGACCCAGTACTTC.